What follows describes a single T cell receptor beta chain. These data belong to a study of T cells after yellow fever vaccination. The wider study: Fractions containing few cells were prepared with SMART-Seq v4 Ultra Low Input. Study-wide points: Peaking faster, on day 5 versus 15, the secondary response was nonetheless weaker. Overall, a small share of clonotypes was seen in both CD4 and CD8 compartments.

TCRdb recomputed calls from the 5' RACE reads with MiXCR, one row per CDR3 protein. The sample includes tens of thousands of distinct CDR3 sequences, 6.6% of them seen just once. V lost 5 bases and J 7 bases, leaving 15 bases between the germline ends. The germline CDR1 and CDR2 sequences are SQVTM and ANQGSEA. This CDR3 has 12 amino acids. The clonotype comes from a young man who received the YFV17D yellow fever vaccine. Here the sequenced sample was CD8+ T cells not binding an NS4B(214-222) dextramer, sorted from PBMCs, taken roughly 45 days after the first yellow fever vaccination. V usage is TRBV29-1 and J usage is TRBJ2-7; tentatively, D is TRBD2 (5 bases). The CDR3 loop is CSVIGRSGEQYV. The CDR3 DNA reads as TGCAGCGTTATTGGACGTTCGGGGGAGCAGTACGTC.